This T cell receptor (beta chain) was recorded in a study of blood T cell repertoires in COVID-19. Study as a whole: Material from acute and convalescent COVID-19 was sourced from the United States, Italy and Spain. PBMCs, B-cell-depleted T cells, or T cells were the source of the cDNA or gDNA that made up the material.

Clones were sequenced by immunoSEQ multiplex PCR, and TCRdb holds only the in-frame ones, with some missing. Here the sample spans almost 400,000 clones, around 87% being singletons. During active infection, Seattle patients enrolled and were then monitored through disease. From germline, CDR1 is SGHTA and CDR2 FQGNSA. Trimming left V 8 bases short and J 0 bases short, with 10 bases between. The CDR3 has 13 amino acids. Specimen: peripheral blood. The receptor was derived from a woman aged 60-75 years with COVID-19, enrolled during active disease. V usage is TRBV7-2 and J usage is TRBJ1-1; D is ambiguous. The CDR3 region has the DNA TGTGCCAGCCAGTATTATTTGAACACTGAAGCTTTCTTT. It encodes CASQYYLNTEAFF. The entire variable domain, with the rest obtained from reference TRBV7-2 and TRBJ1-1, is as follows: GAGVSQSPSNKVTEKGKDVELRCDPISGHTALYWYRQSLGQGLEFLIYFQGNSAPDKSGLPSDRFSAERTGGSVSTLTIQRTQQEDSAVYLCASQYYLNTEAFFGQGTRLTVV.